Each of the 8 T cell receptor beta chains below was sequenced from the same sample in a study of shared clonotypes between healthy human individuals. Using immunoSEQ multiplex PCR, the repertoire was profiled, and TCRdb retains in-frame clones only, with some absent. This sample has hundreds of thousands of clones; around 77% occur once, and the top ten carry 12%. Sequencing was carried out using PBMCs. All receptors derive from a woman aged 35 to 49 in good health. Some clones in this sample may be carry-over from other donors' samples.

This clone has ten or more counts. The rearrangement links TRBV4-1 to TRBJ2-1; D unclear. V was shortened by 1 base and J by 9 bases, with 7 bases between the two germline ends. CDR3 length: 12 residues. Germline V gives CDR1 MGHRA, CDR2 YSYEKL. The CDR3 reads CASSQVAREQFF. The CDR3 nucleotides read TGCGCCAGCAGCCAAGTCGCTCGTGAGCAGTTCTTC.

The chain links TRBV15 to TRBJ1-2; no clear D. The CDR3 sequence is 16 residues long. V lost 0 bases and J lost 4, with 15 bases in between. In germline, CDR1 is LNHNV, CDR2 YYDKDF (reference sequence). This CDR3 reads CATSRDRTTSGYGYTF. CDR3 bases: TGTGCCACCAGCAGAGATCGAACGACAAGCGGCTATGGCTACACCTTC.

The V gene is TRBV5-1, the J gene TRBJ2-5; TRBD2 aligns across 11 bases. The junction had 4 bases not matched to a gene; V was cut back by 6 bases and J by 3 bases. Germline CDR1 and CDR2: SGHRS and YFSETQ. The CDR3 runs 14 residues. CDR3 sequence: CASKELAGEETQYF. In nucleotides, the CDR3 is TGCGCCAGCAAGGAACTAGCGGGAGAAGAGACCCAGTACTTC.

Worth noting for this clone: A far larger clone is only one base removed, so a read error is likely. Because the CDR3 is missing its conserved closing phenylalanine or tryptophan, this is likely a read error. This chain links TRBV7-2 with TRBJ1-2; D is undetermined. Trimming shortened V by 1 base and J by 1 base, and 7 bases separated the two germline ends. Germline values: CDR1 SGHTA, CDR2 FQGNSA. This CDR3 region has 14 residues. This CDR3 reads CASSLDRGNYGYTS. Written as DNA, the CDR3 is TGTGCCAGCAGCTTAGATCGGGGTAACTATGGCTACACCTCC.

This clone showed up just a few times. A far larger clone is only one base removed, so a read error is likely. The CDR3 sequence is CASNPTSGMVRTGELSF. The CDR3 DNA reads as TGTGCCTCAAACCCGACTAGCGGGATGGTTCGCACCGGGGAGCTGTCTTTT. V is TRBV30 and J is TRBJ2-2; 11 bases align to TRBD2. CDR3 length: 17 amino acids. Germline CDR1 and CDR2: GTSNPN and SVGIG (reference sequence). Full variable domain (rest looked up from reference TRBV30 and TRBJ2-2): SQTIHQWPATLVQPVGSPLSLECTVEGTSNPNLYWYRQAAGRGLQLLFYSVGIGQISSEVPQNLSASRPQDRQFILSSKKLLLSDSGFYLCASNPTSGMVRTGELSFGEGSRLTVL.

V and J are TRBV28 and TRBJ1-4, with TRBD1 matching 7 bases. CDR3 length: 15 residues. Germline trimming cut 5 bases from V and 5 bases from J; bases unmatched to any gene: 8. In germline, CDR1 is MDHEN, CDR2 SYDVKM. The CDR3 region has the DNA TGTGCCAGCAGTCCCTCAAGGGGGCTCAATGAAAAACTGTTTTTT. The encoded protein is CASSPSRGLNEKLFF.

There are a few counts of this clone. The V call is TRBV5-5, the J call TRBJ1-3, with D perhaps TRBD1 (5 bases). The V and J ends lost 4 bases and 2 bases respectively, with 16 bases between them. Germline V gene sequence: CDR1 SGHKS, CDR2 YYEKEE (reference sequence). The CDR3 consists of 16 residues. CDR3 sequence (DNA): TGTGCCAGCAGCCCCGGGACGGTGTCTCCTGGAAACACCATATATTTT. It translates to CASSPGTVSPGNTIYF.

Note on this clone: A single base separates this from a much larger clone, so it may be a read error. In the same sample, other DNA sequences code for this CDR3. J is TRBJ1-4 and V is TRBV5-1; 10 nucleotides agree with TRBD1. The CDR3 covers 15 residues. V gave up 0 bases and J gave up 8 bases; unmatched junction bases: 4. Germline V gene sequence: CDR1 SGHRS, CDR2 YFSETQ. The CDR3 nucleotides read TGCGCCAGCAGCTTGGCTGGGACAGGGGAAGAAAAACTGTTTTTT. Translated, it gives CASSLAGTGEEKLFF. Combining the CDR3 with reference TRBV5-1 and TRBJ1-4 gives the whole variable domain KAGVTQTPRYLIKTRGQQVTLSCSPISGHRSVSWYQQTPGQGLQFLFEYFSETQRNKGNFPGRFSGRQFSNSRSEMNVSTLELGDSALYLCASSLAGTGEEKLFFGSGTQLSVL.